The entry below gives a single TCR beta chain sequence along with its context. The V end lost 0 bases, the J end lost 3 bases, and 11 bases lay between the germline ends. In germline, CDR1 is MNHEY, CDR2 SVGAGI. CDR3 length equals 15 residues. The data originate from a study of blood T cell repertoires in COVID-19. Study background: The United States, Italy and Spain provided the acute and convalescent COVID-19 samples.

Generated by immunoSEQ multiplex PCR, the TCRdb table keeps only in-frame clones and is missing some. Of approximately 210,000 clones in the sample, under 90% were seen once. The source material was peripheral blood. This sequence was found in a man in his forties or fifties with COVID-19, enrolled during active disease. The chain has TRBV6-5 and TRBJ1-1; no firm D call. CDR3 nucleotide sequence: TGTGCCAGCAGTTACTCGATAGGCGGTGACACTGAAGCTTTCTTT. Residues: CASSYSIGGDTEAFF.